This is a list of T cell receptor beta chains from one sample in a study of OX40 agonist ivuxolimab in advanced cancers. Some clones are missing from TCRdb's copy, which holds only in-frame ones; the method was immunoSEQ multiplex PCR. The sample shows 65,000 to 75,000 clones, under 90% of them seen only once. This specimen was CD4+ or CD8+ T cells sorted from blood, taken in a trial of the OX40 agonist ivuxolimab. Source of these receptors: an adult with an advanced solid tumor such as melanoma, head and neck, liver or kidney cancer. The CDR3 runs from the conserved cysteine through the conserved F or W. D genes are given only for firm matches. Not every row has a clone size; where given, it reads once, few, many or a size class.

>-|-|TRBJ1-1|TRBV15
TGTGCCACCAGGACCCGGGTGGGGTCTAGAACTGAAGCTTTCTTT
CATRTRVGSRTEAFF
>TRBD1|-|TRBJ2-7|TRBV6-5
TGTGCCAGCAGACAGACAGGGATCACTAGGGAGCAGTACTTC
CASRQTGITREQYF
>TRBD2|-|TRBJ2-5|TRBV10-3
TGTGCCATCAGTGAGTCGGCTAGCGGGGGTAGAGAGACCCAGTACTTC
CAISESASGGRETQYF
>-|few|TRBJ1-5|TRBV7-2
TGTGCCAGCAGCTTAACGAGGGGTCAGCCCCAGCATTTT
CASSLTRGQPQHF
>-|-|TRBJ2-1|TRBV7-2
TGTGCCAGCAGCTGGGAGTTTAACTACAATGAGCAGTTCTTC
CASSWEFNYNEQFF
>TRBD1|-|TRBJ1-5|TRBV30
TGTGCCTGGAGTCCGACAGGGGCCTATCAGCCCCAGCATTTT
CAWSPTGAYQPQHF
>TRBD2|-|TRBJ2-1|TRBV9
TGTGCCAGCAGCGTAGCGGCGGGAGGGACCTACAATGAGCAGTTCTTC
CASSVAAGGTYNEQFF
>-|-|TRBJ2-5|TRBV18
TGTGCCAGCTCACCAACCGGTGCAGGAACAGAGACCCAGTACTTC
CASSPTGAGTETQYF
>TRBD2|once|TRBJ2-1|TRBV7-9
TGTGCCAGCAGCCCTCGCCTAGCGGGAGGTGGTGAGCAGTTCTTC
CASSPRLAGGGEQFF
>-|-|TRBJ2-1|TRBV27
TGTGCCAGCAGTTTATCGGCGGGGTCCTGGTTCAATGAGCAGTTCTTC
CASSLSAGSWFNEQFF
>TRBD1|-|TRBJ2-3|TRBV11-2
TGTGCCAGCAGCCCCAACCTGGGACAGGGACCACCAGATACGCAGTATTTT
CASSPNLGQGPPDTQYF
>-|-|TRBJ2-5|TRBV7-3
TGTGCCAGCAGCTTAACCACACTAGAGACCCAGTACTTC
CASSLTTLETQYF
>-|-|TRBJ2-1|TRBV4-2
TGTGCCAGCAGCCAAGACAGGTTGCAGGGTTACAATGAGCAGTTCTTC
CASSQDRLQGYNEQFF
>-|-|TRBJ1-2|TRBV29-1
TGCAGCGTTGTTGTTGGGCGGTACTATGGCTACACCTTC
CSVVVGRYYGYTF
>-|once|TRBJ1-6|TRBV10-3
TGTGCCATCAGTGTGCAGGAAGAATCACCCCTCCACTTT
CAISVQEESPLHF
>TRBD1|-|TRBJ1-1|TRBV7-3
TGTGCCAGCAGCTTAAGCCAGGGGGCGACTGAAGCTTTCTTT
CASSLSQGATEAFF
>-|-|TRBJ2-2|TRBV19
TGTGCCAGTAGTACCACAATTTTATCTAACACCGGGGAGCTGTTTTTT
CASSTTILSNTGELFF
>-|-|TRBJ1-1|TRBV6-5
TGTGCCAGCAGTTACTTAGGGTTAGCTTTCTTT
CASSYLGLAFF
>-|-|TRBJ1-1|TRBV5-1
TGCGCCAGCAGCTTGGTTGCGGGTGACACTGAAGCTTTCTTT
CASSLVAGDTEAFF
>-|-|TRBJ2-3|TRBV7-9
TGTGCCAGGGGAGGTACAACCGACACAGATACGCAGTATTTT
CARGGTTDTDTQYF
>TRBD2|-|TRBJ2-7|TRBV19
TGTGCCAGTAGTACCGGACTAGCGGGAGGGCAGGGTTCCTACGAGCAGTACTTC
CASSTGLAGGQGSYEQYF
>-|-|TRBJ1-4|TRBV6-6
TGTGCCAGCAGAAGAGGGGGGTCTAATGAAAAACTGTTTTTT
CASRRGGSNEKLFF
>-|-|TRBJ1-2|TRBV2
TGTGCCAGCACCGGCCAGGGGTATGACGGCTACACCTTC
CASTGQGYDGYTF
>-|-|TRBJ1-2|TRBV27
TGTGCCAGCAGCCCCTCGGGCGCGGGGGGCTACACCTTC
CASSPSGAGGYTF
>-|few|TRBJ1-6|TRBV6-6
TGTGCCAGCAGTTACTCGGGGGATTCACCCCTCCACTTT
CASSYSGDSPLHF
>-|-|TRBJ1-5|TRBV6-4
TGTGCCAGCAGCCCTCGTTCCAATCAGCCCCAGCATTTT
CASSPRSNQPQHF
>-|-|TRBJ2-3|TRBV9
TGTGCCAGCAGCGCCTGGACTAACACAGATACGCAGTATTTT
CASSAWTNTDTQYF
>-|-|TRBJ2-4|TRBV18
TGTGCCAGCTCACCCCGGCAGGGGCTTGACAAAAACATTCAGTACTTC
CASSPRQGLDKNIQYF
>-|-|TRBJ2-5|TRBV7-2
TGTGCCAGCAGCTTAGTGATGGCGGCCCAGTACTTC
CASSLVMAAQYF
>-|-|TRBJ2-7|TRBV27
TGTGCCAGCAGTTTAGCGGGCAGGGAACCCTACGAGCAGTACTTC
CASSLAGREPYEQYF
>TRBD2|-|TRBJ2-2|TRBV6-4
TGTGCCAGCAGTTGGACCGGGACTAGTCTCCCCGGGGAGCTGTTTTTT
CASSWTGTSLPGELFF
>-|-|TRBJ1-3|TRBV4-3
TGCGCCAGCAGCAAGGGAGGGTCTGGAAACACCATATATTTT
CASSKGGSGNTIYF
>TRBD1|-|TRBJ1-4|TRBV10-3
TGTGCCATCAGTGGAAACAGGGGAGAAAAACTGTTTTTT
CAISGNRGEKLFF
>TRBD2|-|TRBJ2-5|TRBV5-4
TGTGCCAGCAGCCAGGGACTAGCGGGTCGGGAGACCCAGTACTTC
CASSQGLAGRETQYF
>TRBD1|-|TRBJ1-3|TRBV11-3
TGTGCCAGCAGCCTTGCCGGGACAGGCTACACCATATATTTT
CASSLAGTGYTIYF
>-|-|TRBJ1-2|TRBV16
TGTGCCAGCAGCCGATCCAGGGAAGTCAATGGCTACACCTTC
CASSRSREVNGYTF
>-|-|TRBJ2-7|TRBV30
TGTGCCTGGACTATGGACGGCTCCTACGAGCAGTACTTC
CAWTMDGSYEQYF
>TRBD1|-|TRBJ1-1|TRBV7-9
TGTGCCAGCAGCTTATCCACAGGGGTATTTGGCACTGAAGCTTTCTTT
CASSLSTGVFGTEAFF
>TRBD1|-|TRBJ2-2|TRBV7-3
TGTGCCAGCAGCCCCCGGACAGGCACCGGGGAGCTGTTTTTT
CASSPRTGTGELFF
>-|-|TRBJ1-3|TRBV5-1
TGCGCCAGCAGCTTGGAAGGGCCCGCCTATGGAAACACCATATATTTT
CASSLEGPAYGNTIYF
>TRBD1|-|TRBJ2-7|TRBV5-6
TGTGCCAGCAGCTCCCGACAGGGGGCCTACGAGCAGTACTTC
CASSSRQGAYEQYF
>TRBD1|once|TRBJ1-2|TRBV5-4
TGTGCCAGCAGTTCTGACAGGGCCCTTAACTATGGCTACACCTTC
CASSSDRALNYGYTF
>-|-|TRBJ1-2|TRBV27
TGTGCCAGCAGTTTCTCCGGGACCCAGGGTACCTATGGCTACACCTTC
CASSFSGTQGTYGYTF
>TRBD1|-|TRBJ1-1|TRBV7-2
TGTGCCAGCAGCTTTTTCCAGGGGGCGTCCACTGAAGCTTTCTTT
CASSFFQGASTEAFF
>TRBD2|-|TRBJ2-5|TRBV5-1
TGCGCCAGCACCCGCGGCGGGAGGCAAGAGACCCAGTACTTC
CASTRGGRQETQYF
>TRBD2|-|TRBJ2-1|TRBV18
TGTGCCAGCTCACCCGAACTAGCGTTTGATAATGAGCAGTTCTTC
CASSPELAFDNEQFF
>-|-|TRBJ2-2|TRBV6-5
TGTGCCAGCAGTTCGGGACTGGGCACCGGGGAGCTGTTTTTT
CASSSGLGTGELFF
>TRBD1|-|TRBJ1-2|TRBV7-9
TGTGCCAGCAGCTTAGTTGGCATGACAGGGGATGGCTACACCTTC
CASSLVGMTGDGYTF
>-|few|TRBJ2-7|TRBV10-3
TGTGCCATCAGTGGGGACCGTAACTCCTACGAGCAGTACTTC
CAISGDRNSYEQYF
>-|-|TRBJ1-2|TRBV30
TGTGCCTGGAGTGTTAAGAGGTCTCTCCCCTATGGCTACACCTTC
CAWSVKRSLPYGYTF
>TRBD1|-|TRBJ2-7|TRBV11-3
TGTGCCAGCAGCAAAAGACAGGGATGGGACGAGCAGTACTTC
CASSKRQGWDEQYF
>TRBD1|-|TRBJ2-1|TRBV5-1
TGCGCCAGCAGCATAACACAGGGGGGAGAATACAATGAGCAGTTCTTC
CASSITQGGEYNEQFF
>-|-|TRBJ1-1|TRBV4-1
TGCGCCAGCAGCCAAGAGGATGGTTACACTGAAGCTTTCTTT
CASSQEDGYTEAFF
>-|-|TRBJ1-2|TRBV18
TGTGCCAGCTCAGCCGGGGGCACCTATGGCTACACCTTC
CASSAGGTYGYTF
>-|-|TRBJ2-3|TRBV28
TGTGCCAGCAGTTTGTACAGGCAAAGCACAGATACGCAGTATTTT
CASSLYRQSTDTQYF
>-|once|TRBJ1-5|TRBV6-1
TGTGCCAGCATTAATTCGGGGGGTAATCAGCCCCAGCATTTT
CASINSGGNQPQHF
>-|-|TRBJ1-2|TRBV2
TGTGCCAGCAGTGAACAGGGTAGTGGCTATGGCTACACCTTC
CASSEQGSGYGYTF
>-|-|TRBJ1-4|TRBV28
TGTGCCAGCGGACCCAACACAGGGTTGGAAAAACTGTTTTTT
CASGPNTGLEKLFF
>-|-|TRBJ1-2|TRBV29-1
TGCAGCGTGAAGGGAGAGACAGTATATGGCTACACCTTC
CSVKGETVYGYTF
>-|-|TRBJ2-2|TRBV4-1
TGCGCCAGCAGCTATAGCGCCGGGGAGCTGTTTTTT
CASSYSAGELFF